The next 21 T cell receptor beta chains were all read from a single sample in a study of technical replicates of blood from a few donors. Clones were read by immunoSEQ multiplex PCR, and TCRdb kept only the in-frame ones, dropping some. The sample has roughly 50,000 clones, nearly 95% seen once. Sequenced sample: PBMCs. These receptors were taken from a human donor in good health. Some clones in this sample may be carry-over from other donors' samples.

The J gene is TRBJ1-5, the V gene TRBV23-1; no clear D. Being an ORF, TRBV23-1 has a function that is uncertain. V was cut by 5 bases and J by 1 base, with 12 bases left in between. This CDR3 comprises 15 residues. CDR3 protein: CASSTRHSSNQPQHF. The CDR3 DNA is TGCGCCAGCAGTACCCGACACAGCAGCAATCAGCCCCAGCATTTT.

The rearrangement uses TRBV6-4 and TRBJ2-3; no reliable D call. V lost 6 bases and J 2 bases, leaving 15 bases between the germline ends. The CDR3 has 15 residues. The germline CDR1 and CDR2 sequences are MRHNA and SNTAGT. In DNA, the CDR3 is TGTGCCAGCAGCCCTACCCTTACCCCCACAGATACGCAGTATTTT. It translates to CASSPTLTPTDTQYF.

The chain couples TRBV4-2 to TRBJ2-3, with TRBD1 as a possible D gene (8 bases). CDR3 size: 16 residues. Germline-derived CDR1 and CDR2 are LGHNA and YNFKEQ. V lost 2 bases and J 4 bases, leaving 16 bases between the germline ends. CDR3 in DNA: TGTGCCAGCAGCCAAACAGGGGGGGCGAATGCAGATACGCAGTATTTT. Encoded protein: CASSQTGGANADTQYF.

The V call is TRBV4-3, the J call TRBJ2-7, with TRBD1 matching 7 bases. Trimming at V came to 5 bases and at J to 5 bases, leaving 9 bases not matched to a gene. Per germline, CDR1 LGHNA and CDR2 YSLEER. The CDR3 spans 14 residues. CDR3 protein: CASSSETGLDEQYF. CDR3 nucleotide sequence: TGCGCCAGCAGCTCAGAGACAGGGTTGGACGAGCAGTACTTC.

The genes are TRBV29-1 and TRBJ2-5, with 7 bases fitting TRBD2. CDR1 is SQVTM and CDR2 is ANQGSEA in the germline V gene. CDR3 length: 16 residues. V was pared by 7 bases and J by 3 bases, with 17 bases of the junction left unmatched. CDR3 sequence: CSAGTVPGGPKETQYF. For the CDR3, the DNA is TGCAGCGCAGGAACCGTACCGGGAGGCCCCAAAGAGACCCAGTACTTC.

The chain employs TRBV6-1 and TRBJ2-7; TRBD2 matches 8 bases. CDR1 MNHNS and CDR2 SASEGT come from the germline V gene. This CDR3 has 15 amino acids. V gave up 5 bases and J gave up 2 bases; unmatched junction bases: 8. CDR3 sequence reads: CASSKFGGETYEQYF. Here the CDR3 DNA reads TGTGCCAGCAGTAAATTCGGGGGGGAGACCTACGAGCAGTACTTC.

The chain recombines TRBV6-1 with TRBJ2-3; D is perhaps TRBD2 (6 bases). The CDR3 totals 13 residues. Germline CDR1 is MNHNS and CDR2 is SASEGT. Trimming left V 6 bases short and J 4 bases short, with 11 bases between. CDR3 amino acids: CASRERLADTQYF. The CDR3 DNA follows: TGTGCCAGCAGGGAACGACTAGCAGATACGCAGTATTTT.

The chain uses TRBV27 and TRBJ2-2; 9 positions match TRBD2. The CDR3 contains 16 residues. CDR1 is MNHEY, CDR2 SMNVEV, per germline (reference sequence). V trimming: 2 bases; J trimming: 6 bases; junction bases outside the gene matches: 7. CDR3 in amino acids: CASSLMVAGVSGELFF. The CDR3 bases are TGTGCCAGCAGTTTAATGGTAGCGGGAGTATCCGGGGAGCTGTTTTTT.

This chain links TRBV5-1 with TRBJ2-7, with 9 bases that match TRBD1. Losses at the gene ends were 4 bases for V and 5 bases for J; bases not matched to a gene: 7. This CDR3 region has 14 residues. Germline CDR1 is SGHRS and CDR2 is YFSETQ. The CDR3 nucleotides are TGCGCCAGCAGCGGGGGACAGGGTCTGGACGAGCAGTACTTC. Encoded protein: CASSGGQGLDEQYF.

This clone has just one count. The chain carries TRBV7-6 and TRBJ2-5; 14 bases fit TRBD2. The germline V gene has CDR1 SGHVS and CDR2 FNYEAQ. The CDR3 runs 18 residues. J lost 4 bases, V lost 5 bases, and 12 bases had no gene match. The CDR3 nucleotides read TGTGCCAGCAGCCCCACCCGACTAGCGGGAGGGTTAGGAGAGACCCAGTACTTC. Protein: CASSPTRLAGGLGETQYF.

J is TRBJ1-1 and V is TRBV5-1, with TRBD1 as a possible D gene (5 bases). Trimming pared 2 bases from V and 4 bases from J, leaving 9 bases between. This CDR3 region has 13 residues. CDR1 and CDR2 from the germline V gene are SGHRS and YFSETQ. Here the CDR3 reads CASSFGAITEAFF. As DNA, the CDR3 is TGCGCCAGCAGCTTTGGGGCTATCACTGAAGCTTTCTTT.

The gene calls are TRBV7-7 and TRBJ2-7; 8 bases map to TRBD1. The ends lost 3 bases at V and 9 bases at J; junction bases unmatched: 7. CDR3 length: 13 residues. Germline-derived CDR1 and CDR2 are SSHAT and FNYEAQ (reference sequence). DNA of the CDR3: TGTGCCAGCAGCTTGACTCAGGGGGCAGGGCAGTACTTC. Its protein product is CASSLTQGAGQYF.

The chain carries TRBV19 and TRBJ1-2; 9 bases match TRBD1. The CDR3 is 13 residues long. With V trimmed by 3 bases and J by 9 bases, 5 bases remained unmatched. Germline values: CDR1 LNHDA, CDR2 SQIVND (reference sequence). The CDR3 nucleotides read TGTGCCAGTAGTATGGGACAGGGTCGAAGCTACACCTTC. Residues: CASSMGQGRSYTF.

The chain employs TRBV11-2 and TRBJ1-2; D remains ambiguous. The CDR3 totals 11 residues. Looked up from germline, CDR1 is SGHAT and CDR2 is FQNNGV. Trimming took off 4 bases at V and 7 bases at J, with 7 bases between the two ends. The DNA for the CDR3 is TGTGCCAGCAGCTCGGGTTCTGGCTACACCTTC. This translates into CASSSGSGYTF.

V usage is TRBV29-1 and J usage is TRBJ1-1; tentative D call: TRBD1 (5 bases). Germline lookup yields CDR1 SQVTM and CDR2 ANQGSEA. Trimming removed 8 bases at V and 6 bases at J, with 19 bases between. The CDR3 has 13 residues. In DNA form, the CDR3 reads TGCAGCCTGCTGGAAACCGGGACTTCTGAAGCTTTCTTT. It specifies CSLLETGTSEAFF.

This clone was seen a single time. As DNA, the CDR3 is TGCGCCAGCAGCCGACTAGCCGCCCCTCACGAGCAGTACTTC. Protein: CASSRLAAPHEQYF. V is TRBV5-1 and J is TRBJ2-7; TRBD2 aligns across 7 bases. V was clipped by 4 bases and J by 5 bases; unmatched bases: 9. The germline V gene encodes CDR1 SGHRS and CDR2 YFSETQ. There are 14 residues in the CDR3.

The CDR3 nucleotides are TGTGCCAGCAGCGCGCACGGGAACACTGAAGCTTTCTTT. Amino acid sequence: CASSAHGNTEAFF. The chain links TRBV9 to TRBJ1-1, with D unresolved. Germline V gives CDR1 SGDLS, CDR2 YYNGEE. The V end was cut by 3 bases, the J end by 1 base, with 7 bases between. The CDR3 runs to 13 residues.

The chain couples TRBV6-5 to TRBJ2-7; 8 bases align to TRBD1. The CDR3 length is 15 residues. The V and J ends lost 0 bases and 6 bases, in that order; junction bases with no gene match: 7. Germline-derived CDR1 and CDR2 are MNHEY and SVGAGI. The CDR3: CASSYSAGGRSEQYF. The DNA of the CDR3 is TGTGCCAGCAGTTACTCGGCAGGGGGCCGATCCGAGCAGTACTTC.

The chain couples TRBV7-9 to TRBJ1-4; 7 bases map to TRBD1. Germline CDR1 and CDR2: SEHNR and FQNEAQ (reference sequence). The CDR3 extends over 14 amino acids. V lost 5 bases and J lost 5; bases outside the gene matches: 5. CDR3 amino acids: CASSPGTANEKLFF. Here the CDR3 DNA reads TGTGCCAGCAGCCCAGGGACAGCAAATGAAAAACTGTTTTTT.

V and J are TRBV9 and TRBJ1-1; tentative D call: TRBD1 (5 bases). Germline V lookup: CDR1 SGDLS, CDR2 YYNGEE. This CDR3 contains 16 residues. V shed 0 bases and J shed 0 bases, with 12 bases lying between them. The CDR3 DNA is TGTGCCAGCAGCGTAGGGGGCTTCCTCATGAACACTGAAGCTTTCTTT. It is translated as CASSVGGFLMNTEAFF.

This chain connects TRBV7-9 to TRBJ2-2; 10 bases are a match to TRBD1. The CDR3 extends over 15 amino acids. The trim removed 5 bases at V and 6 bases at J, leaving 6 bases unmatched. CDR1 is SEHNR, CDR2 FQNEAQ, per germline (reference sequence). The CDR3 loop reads CASSADRGISGELFF. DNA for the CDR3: TGTGCCAGCAGCGCGGACAGGGGGATATCCGGGGAGCTGTTTTTT.